The rows below give T cell receptor beta chains drawn from one sample of a study of T cells expressing NK-cell markers. One entry per CDR3 protein, without DNA, is what TCRdb gives after re-calling the 5' RACE reads. The sample totals over 100,000 distinct CDR3 sequences. The sequencing input was blood T cells: a sorted CD56 or NKG2C T cell subset, CD4+ or CD8+ T cells, or bulk PBMC T cells (not recorded which). The receptor source for this set is a woman aged 18 to 75 in good health. Each CDR3 is given with its conserved first and last residue.

v_gene	j_gene	CDR3aa
TRBV27	TRBJ2-7	CASSPAQGLVEQYF
TRBV6-1	TRBJ1-2	CASSLDRVGGYTF
TRBV11-3	TRBJ2-3	CASAGGVTDTQYF
TRBV12-3/TRBV12-4	TRBJ2-2	CASSLPGTSYLGGELFF
TRBV11-2	TRBJ2-7	CASSFGLAGERISYEQYF
TRBV20-1	TRBJ2-2	CSGPGQRTGELFF
TRBV27	TRBJ1-5	CASNPGQGAPSIMPQHF
TRBV19	TRBJ2-1	CASNLGTRANNEQFF
TRBV29-1	TRBJ1-1	CSVQIPLNTEAFF
TRBV20-1	TRBJ2-3	CSLLARGTDTQYF
TRBV4-2	TRBJ1-6	CASSQLTNSPLHF
TRBV21-1	TRBJ2-2	CASSPRGSNTGELFF
TRBV6-1	TRBJ1-6	CASSPGGVGSPLHF
TRBV29-1	TRBJ2-3	CSVEDGRDTQYF
TRBV11-2	TRBJ1-2	CASSLEARGWDGYTF
TRBV4-3	TRBJ2-7	CASSPESTGLYEQYF
TRBV6-5	TRBJ2-2	CASSSRGVELFF
TRBV28	TRBJ2-7	CASRTSGSLYEQYF
TRBV28	TRBJ2-1	CASTPLAANNEQFF
TRBV14	TRBJ2-7	CASSPVGGSTYEQYF
TRBV28	TRBJ1-5	CASRLDRSSVLNQPQHF
TRBV20-1	TRBJ2-5	CSASAEDFQETQYF
TRBV12-3/TRBV12-4	TRBJ2-7	CASSKTGGEHEQYF
TRBV29-1	TRBJ2-6	CSVEDLGRSGANVLTF
TRBV27	TRBJ1-5	CASSYRFYSNQPQHF
TRBV28	TRBJ1-1	CASSRGEGDTEAFF
TRBV19	TRBJ2-7	CASSPGQGTAYEQYF
TRBV28	TRBJ2-7	CASGWDRIHEQYF
TRBV4-3	TRBJ2-5	CASSQEVGTSRETQYF
TRBV6-2/TRBV6-3	TRBJ2-5	CASSLGQGASWETQYF
TRBV20-1	TRBJ2-7	CSAIPDRQSSYEQYF
TRBV7-2	TRBJ2-1	CASSSTRTGSNEQFF
TRBV20-1	TRBJ2-3	CSARMGLAGGDTQYF
TRBV29-1	TRBJ2-7	CSVEGRETSYEQYF
TRBV4-3	TRBJ1-1	CASSQWVANTEAFF
TRBV27	TRBJ2-3	CASSYVLAGGPGDTQYF
TRBV3-1	TRBJ2-7	CASTAGTGVYEQYF
TRBV6-5	TRBJ2-3	CASSSKLAGGTSSTDTQYF
TRBV29-1	TRBJ2-5	CSALKRGGGETQYF
TRBV7-9	TRBJ1-2	CASSGGGASISYGYTF
TRBV12-3/TRBV12-4	TRBJ2-4	CASSLGLPGDIQYF
TRBV29-1	TRBJ2-1	CSVDPGRNEQFF
TRBV27	TRBJ2-5	CASSTTGGETQYF
TRBV7-9	TRBJ2-1	CASSNRDRLVDEQFF
TRBV27	TRBJ2-7	CASSFSPATVYEQYF
TRBV29-1	TRBJ1-1	CSVVTGTVGAFF
TRBV20-1	TRBJ2-1	CSARNIAGGVDNEQFF
TRBV20-1	TRBJ2-1	CSARDWGNEQFF
TRBV6-2/TRBV6-3	TRBJ2-2	CASSPDTPGELFF
TRBV14	TRBJ2-1	CASSQGREQVDEQFF
TRBV5-1	TRBJ2-5	CASSTEAETQYF
TRBV7-7	TRBJ2-5	CASSLFRQETQYF
TRBV7-9	TRBJ2-1	CASSLVGEQFF
TRBV5-4	TRBJ2-4	CASSLAGANNIQYF
TRBV30	TRBJ2-1	CAGGLAEGPYNEQFF
TRBV25-1	TRBJ1-2	CASSEYAHLGGDGYTF
TRBV12-3/TRBV12-4	TRBJ2-7	CASSSLGVGGRSYEQYF
TRBV15	TRBJ2-3	CAASGPITDTQYF
TRBV12-3/TRBV12-4	TRBJ2-6	CASSEQGDGANVLTF
TRBV7-9	TRBJ2-1	CASSLGSLEQFF